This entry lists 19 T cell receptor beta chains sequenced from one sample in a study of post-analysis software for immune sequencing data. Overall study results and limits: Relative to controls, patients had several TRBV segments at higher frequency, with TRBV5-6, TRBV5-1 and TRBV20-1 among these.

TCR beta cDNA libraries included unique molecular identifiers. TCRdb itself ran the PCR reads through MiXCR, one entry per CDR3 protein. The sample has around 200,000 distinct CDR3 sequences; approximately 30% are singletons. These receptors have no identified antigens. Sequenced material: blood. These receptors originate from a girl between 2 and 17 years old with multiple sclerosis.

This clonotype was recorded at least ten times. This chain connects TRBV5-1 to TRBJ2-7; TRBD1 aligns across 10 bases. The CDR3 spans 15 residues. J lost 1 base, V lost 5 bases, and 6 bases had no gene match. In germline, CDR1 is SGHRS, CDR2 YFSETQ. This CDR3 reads CASRPDRGRSYEQYF. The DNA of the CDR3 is TGCGCCAGCAGGCCTGACAGGGGGCGATCCTACGAGCAGTACTTC. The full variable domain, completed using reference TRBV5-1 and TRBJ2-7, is KAGVTQTPRYLIKTRGQQVTLSCSPISGHRSVSWYQQTPGQGLQFLFEYFSETQRNKGNFPGRFSGRQFSNSRSEMNVSTLELGDSALYLCASRPDRGRSYEQYFGPGTRLTVT.

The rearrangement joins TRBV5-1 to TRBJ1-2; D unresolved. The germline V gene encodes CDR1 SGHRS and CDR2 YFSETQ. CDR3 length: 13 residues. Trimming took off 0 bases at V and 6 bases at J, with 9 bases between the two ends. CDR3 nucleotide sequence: TGCGCCAGCAGCTTGGGCCGGGTAGATGGCTACACCTTC. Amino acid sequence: CASSLGRVDGYTF.

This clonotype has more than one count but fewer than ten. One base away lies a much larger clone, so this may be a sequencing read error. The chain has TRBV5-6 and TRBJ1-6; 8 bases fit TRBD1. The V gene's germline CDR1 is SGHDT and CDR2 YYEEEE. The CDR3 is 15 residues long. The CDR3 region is CASTLGQGANSPPHF. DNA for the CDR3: TGTGCCAGCACCCTAGGACAGGGCGCGAATTCACCCCCCCACTTT.

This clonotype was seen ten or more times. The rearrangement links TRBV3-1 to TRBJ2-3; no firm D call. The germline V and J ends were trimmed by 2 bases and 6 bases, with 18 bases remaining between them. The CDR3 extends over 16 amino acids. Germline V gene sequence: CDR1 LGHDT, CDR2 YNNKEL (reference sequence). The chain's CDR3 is CASSQWNPGRMDTQYF. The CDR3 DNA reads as TGTGCCAGCAGCCAATGGAATCCGGGCCGTATGGATACGCAGTATTTT.

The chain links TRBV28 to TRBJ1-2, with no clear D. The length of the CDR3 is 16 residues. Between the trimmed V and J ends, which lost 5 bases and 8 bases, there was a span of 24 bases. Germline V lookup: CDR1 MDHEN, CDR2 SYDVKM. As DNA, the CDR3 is TGTGCCAGCAGTCCCAACGACCTTGCAAGTCCCACGGGCTACACCTTC. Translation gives CASSPNDLASPTGYTF.

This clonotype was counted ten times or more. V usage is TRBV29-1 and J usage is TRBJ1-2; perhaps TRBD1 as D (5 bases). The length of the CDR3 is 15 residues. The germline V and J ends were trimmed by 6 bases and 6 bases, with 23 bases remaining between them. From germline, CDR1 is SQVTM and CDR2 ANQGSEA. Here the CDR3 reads CSVTRDPLSGNGYTF. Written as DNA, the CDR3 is TGCAGCGTGACCCGGGACCCACTCTCAGGCAATGGCTACACCTTC.

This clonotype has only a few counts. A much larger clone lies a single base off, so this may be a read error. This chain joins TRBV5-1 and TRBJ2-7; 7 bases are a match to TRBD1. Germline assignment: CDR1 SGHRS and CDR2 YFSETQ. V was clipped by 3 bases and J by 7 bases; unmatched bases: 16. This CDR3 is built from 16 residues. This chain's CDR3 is CASSSGLRQGCMEQYF. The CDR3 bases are TGCGCCAGCAGCTCGGGATTACGACAGGGATGCATGGAGCAGTACTTC.

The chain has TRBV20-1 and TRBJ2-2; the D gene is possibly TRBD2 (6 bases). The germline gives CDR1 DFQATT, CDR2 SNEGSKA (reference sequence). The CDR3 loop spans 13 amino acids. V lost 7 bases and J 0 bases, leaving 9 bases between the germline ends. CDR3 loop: CSGVAANTGELFF. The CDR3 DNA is TGCAGTGGGGTAGCGGCGAACACCGGGGAGCTGTTTTTT.

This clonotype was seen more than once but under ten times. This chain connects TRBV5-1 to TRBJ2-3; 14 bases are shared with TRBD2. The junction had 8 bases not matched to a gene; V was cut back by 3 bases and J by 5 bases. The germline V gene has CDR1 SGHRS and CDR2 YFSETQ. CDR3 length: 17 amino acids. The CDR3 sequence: CASSSGLAGAAVDTQYF. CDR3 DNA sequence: TGCGCCAGCAGCTCGGGACTAGCGGGGGCCGCTGTAGATACGCAGTATTTT.

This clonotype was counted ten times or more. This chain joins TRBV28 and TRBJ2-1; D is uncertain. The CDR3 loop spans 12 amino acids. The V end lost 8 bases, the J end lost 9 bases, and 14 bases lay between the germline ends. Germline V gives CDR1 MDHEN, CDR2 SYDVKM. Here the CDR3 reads CASQLLMGEQFF. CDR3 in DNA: TGTGCCAGCCAACTGCTGATGGGTGAGCAGTTCTTC.

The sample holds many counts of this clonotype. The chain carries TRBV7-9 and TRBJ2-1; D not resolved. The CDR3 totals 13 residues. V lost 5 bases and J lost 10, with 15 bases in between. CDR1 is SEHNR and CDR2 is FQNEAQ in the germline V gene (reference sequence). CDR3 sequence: CASSPPILEEQFF. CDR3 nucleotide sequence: TGTGCCAGCAGCCCCCCTATCCTGGAGGAGCAGTTCTTC. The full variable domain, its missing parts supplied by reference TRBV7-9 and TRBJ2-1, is DTGVSQNPRHKITKRGQNVTFRCDPISEHNRLYWYRQTLGQGPEFLTYFQNEAQLEKSRLLSDRFSAERPKGSFSTLEIQRTEQGDSAMYLCASSPPILEEQFFGPGTRLTVL.

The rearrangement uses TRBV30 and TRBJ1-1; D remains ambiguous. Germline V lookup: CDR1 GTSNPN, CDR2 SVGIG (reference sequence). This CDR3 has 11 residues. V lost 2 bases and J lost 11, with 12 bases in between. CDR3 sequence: CAWSWEGRAFF. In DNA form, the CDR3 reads TGTGCCTGGAGTTGGGAAGGGAGGGCTTTCTTT.

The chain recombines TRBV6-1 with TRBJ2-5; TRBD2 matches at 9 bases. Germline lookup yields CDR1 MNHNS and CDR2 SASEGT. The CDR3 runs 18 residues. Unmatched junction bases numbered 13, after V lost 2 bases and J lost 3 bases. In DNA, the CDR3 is TGTGCCAGCAGTGAACGGGCGGGAGGGCCGGCCCCCAAAGAGACCCAGTACTTC. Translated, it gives CASSERAGGPAPKETQYF.

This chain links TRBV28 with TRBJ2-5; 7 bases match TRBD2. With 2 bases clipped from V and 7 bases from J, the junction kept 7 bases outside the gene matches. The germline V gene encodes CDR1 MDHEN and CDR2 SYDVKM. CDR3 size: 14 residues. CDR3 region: CASSLPAGVGTQYF. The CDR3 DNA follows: TGTGCCAGCAGTTTACCGGCGGGAGTAGGGACCCAGTACTTC.

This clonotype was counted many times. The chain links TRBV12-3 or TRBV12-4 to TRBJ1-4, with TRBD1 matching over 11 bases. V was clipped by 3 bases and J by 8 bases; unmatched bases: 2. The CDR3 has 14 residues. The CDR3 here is CASSFGTGGEKLFF. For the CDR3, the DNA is TGTGCCAGCAGTTTTGGGACAGGGGGAGAAAAACTGTTTTTT.

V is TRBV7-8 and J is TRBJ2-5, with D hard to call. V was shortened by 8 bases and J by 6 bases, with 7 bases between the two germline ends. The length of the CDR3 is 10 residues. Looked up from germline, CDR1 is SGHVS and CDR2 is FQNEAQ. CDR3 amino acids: CASAMQTQYF. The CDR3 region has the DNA TGTGCCAGCGCGATGCAGACCCAGTACTTC. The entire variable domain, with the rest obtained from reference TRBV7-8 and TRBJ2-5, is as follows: GAGVSQSPRYKVAKRGQDVALRCDPISGHVSLFWYQQALGQGPEFLTYFQNEAQLDKSGLPSDRFFAERPEGSVSTLKIQRTQQEDSAVYLCASAMQTQYFGPGTRLLVL.

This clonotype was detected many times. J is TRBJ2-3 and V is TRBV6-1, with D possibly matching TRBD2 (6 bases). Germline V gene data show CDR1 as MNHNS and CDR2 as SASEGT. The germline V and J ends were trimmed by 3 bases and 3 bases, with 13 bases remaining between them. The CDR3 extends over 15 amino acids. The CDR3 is CASSEIGGMTDTQYF. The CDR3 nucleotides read TGTGCCAGCAGTGAGATTGGGGGGATGACAGATACGCAGTATTTT.

Here the CDR3 DNA reads TGCGCCAGCAGCTTGGAGTGGGTTGGGAATGAGCAGTTCTTC. It encodes CASSLEWVGNEQFF. The genes are TRBV5-1 and TRBJ2-1; D unclear. V lost 0 bases and J lost 7, with 11 bases in between. There are 14 residues in the CDR3. In germline, CDR1 is SGHRS, CDR2 YFSETQ.

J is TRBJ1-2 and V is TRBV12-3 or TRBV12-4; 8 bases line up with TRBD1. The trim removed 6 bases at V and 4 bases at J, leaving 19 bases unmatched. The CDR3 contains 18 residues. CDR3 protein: CASSPSGQGAQGGYGYTF. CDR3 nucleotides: TGTGCCAGCAGCCCCTCGGGGCAGGGGGCTCAAGGGGGCTATGGCTACACCTTC.